This T cell receptor beta chain was identified in a study of T cell repertoires in cytomegalovirus infection. This CDR3 is 12 amino acids long. V lost 5 bases and J lost 6, with 9 bases in between. Germline lookup yields CDR1 SGHTA and CDR2 FQGNSA. A single record per CDR3 protein comes from TCRdb applying MiXCR to the reads. The table has approximately 500,000 distinct CDR3 sequences, 30% to 40% seen once; the top ten hold roughly 16%. In this sample, this clonotype turned up a few times. Antigen specificity is unknown. This rearrangement joins TRBV7-2 to TRBJ2-3, with D unclear. Material: cultured PBMCs, obtained from culture after CMV antigen stimulation. This TCR was sampled from a human donor in good health (CMV status not recorded). Some clones in this sample may be carry-over from other donors' samples. In DNA, the CDR3 is TGTGCCAGCAGCCCTCGTTTGGATACGCAGTATTTT. As protein: CASSPRLDTQYF.